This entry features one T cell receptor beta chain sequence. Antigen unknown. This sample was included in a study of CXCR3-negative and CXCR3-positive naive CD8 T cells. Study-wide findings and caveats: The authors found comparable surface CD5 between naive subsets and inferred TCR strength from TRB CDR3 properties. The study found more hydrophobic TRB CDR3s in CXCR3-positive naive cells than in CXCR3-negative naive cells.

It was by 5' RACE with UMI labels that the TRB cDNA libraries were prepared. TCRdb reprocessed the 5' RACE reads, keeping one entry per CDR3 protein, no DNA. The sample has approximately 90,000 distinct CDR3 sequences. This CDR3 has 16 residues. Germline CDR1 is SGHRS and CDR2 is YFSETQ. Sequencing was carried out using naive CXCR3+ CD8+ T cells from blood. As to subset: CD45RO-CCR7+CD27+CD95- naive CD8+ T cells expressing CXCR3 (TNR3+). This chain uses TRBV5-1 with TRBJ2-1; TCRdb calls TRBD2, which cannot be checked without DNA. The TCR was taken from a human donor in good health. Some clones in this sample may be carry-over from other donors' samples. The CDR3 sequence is CASSLLGGRAIDEQFF.